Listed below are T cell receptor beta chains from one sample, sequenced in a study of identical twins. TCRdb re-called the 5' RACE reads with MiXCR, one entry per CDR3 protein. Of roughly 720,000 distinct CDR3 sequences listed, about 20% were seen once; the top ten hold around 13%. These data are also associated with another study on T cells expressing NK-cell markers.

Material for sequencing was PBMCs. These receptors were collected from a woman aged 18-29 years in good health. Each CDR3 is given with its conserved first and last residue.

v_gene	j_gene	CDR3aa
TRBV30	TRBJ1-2	CAWTPISGGPSHGYTF
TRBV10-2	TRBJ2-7	CASIGFSYEQYF
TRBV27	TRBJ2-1	CASSEAANNEQFF
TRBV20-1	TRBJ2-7	CSASRTSFSYEQYF
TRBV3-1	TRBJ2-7	CASSQATATYEQYF
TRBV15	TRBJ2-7	CATSGGQFYEQYF
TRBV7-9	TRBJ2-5	CASSFQTGHYQETQYF
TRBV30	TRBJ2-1	CAWSVRGSAFHNEQFF
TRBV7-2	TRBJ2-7	CASSLARESYEQYF
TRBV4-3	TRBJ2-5	CASSRIQGVETQYF
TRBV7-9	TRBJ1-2	CASRHRAGYGYTF
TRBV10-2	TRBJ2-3	CASSEGGVGTDTQYF
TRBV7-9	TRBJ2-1	CASSLALAPADEQFF
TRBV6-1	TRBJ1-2	CASSAPGMNYGYTF
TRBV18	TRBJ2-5	CASSPGQAGNQETQYF
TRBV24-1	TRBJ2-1	CATSEASGARHNEQFF
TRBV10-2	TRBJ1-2	CASKRDTTNYGYTF
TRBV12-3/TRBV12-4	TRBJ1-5	CASSEGFPQHF
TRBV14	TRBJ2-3	CASSHWTDTQYF
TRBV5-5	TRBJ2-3	CASRHGSSTDTQYF
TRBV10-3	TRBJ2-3	CAISGGRSTDTQYF
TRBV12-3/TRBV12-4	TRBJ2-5	CASSLDREETQYF
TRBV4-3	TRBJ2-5	CASSQESASGSGWETQYF
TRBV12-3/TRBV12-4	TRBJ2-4	CASRRGDF
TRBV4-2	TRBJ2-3	CASSQDRGLGTDTQYF
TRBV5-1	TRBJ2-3	CASSVRGGSSTDTQYF
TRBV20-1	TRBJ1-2	CSARPQGFYGYTF
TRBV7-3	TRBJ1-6	CASSLTGTGASPLHF
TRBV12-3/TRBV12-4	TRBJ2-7	CASSLRILYEQYF
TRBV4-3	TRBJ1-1	CASSPIQGNTEAFF
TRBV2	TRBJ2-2	CASRIPRTGRNTGELFF
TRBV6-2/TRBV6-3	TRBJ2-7	CATDERDDYEQYF
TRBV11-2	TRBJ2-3	CASSPGASGHWLTDTQYF
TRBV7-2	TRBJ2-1	CASSSTQGIGYNEQFF
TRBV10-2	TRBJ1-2	CASSAAGQGAGGYTF